Listed below are T cell receptor beta chains from one sample, sequenced in a study of blood T cell repertoires in COVID-19. Libraries were prepared by immunoSEQ multiplex PCR; TCRdb keeps only in-frame clonotypes and omits some of them. This table holds 390,000 or so clones, around 83% found once. The sequencing input was PBMCs or T cells enriched from blood (not recorded which). The receptors come from a woman between 50 and 59 years old who had recovered from COVID-19. Each CDR3 is given with its conserved first and last residue. D genes are given only for firm matches. The size entry is marked missing in some rows and otherwise reads once, few, many or a size class.

d_gene	abundance	v_gene	j_gene	CDR3aa	CDR3nt
TRBD2	.	TRBV28	TRBJ2-7	CASSPVTSGGLPAVEQYF	TGTGCCAGCAGTCCAGTGACTAGCGGGGGCCTACCCGCAGTGGAGCAGTACTTC
.	.	TRBV11-1	TRBJ1-6	CASSLMQDSVSPLHF	TGTGCCAGCAGCCTGATGCAGGATTCGGTGTCACCCCTCCACTTT
.	once	TRBV11-2	TRBJ2-2	CASSLDRGTTGELFF	TGTGCCAGCAGCTTAGATCGGGGTACCACCGGGGAGCTGTTTTTT
TRBD1	.	TRBV30	TRBJ1-4	CAWSGEGAREKLFF	TGTGCCTGGAGTGGAGAGGGGGCGAGGGAAAAACTGTTTTTT
.	.	TRBV2	TRBJ1-2	CASSEDSFYGYTF	TGTGCCAGCAGTGAAGACAGCTTCTATGGCTACACCTTC
TRBD2	.	TRBV5-1	TRBJ2-3	CASSSRTSGLQDTQYF	TGCGCCAGCAGCTCAAGGACTAGCGGGTTACAAGATACGCAGTATTTT
.	.	TRBV5-5	TRBJ1-1	CASSFGGSGTEAFF	TGTGCCAGCAGCTTCGGGGGTTCGGGAACTGAAGCTTTCTTT
.	.	TRBV5-8	TRBJ2-7	CASSLDWRLLRYEQYF	TGTGCCAGCAGCTTGGATTGGCGACTCCTACGGTACGAGCAGTACTTC
.	.	TRBV2	TRBJ1-1	CASSAYSFGRTPAAFF	TGTGCCAGCAGTGCCTACTCCTTCGGAAGGACACCCGCAGCTTTCTTT
TRBD1	.	TRBV5-1	TRBJ2-2	CASSSFQGAGGELFF	TGCGCCAGCAGCTCCTTCCAGGGGGCTGGCGGGGAGCTGTTTTTT
TRBD2	.	TRBV14	TRBJ2-3	CASSQEFGAGVADTQYF	TGTGCCAGCAGCCAGGAATTTGGGGCGGGAGTCGCGGATACGCAGTATTTT
.	.	TRBV4-2	TRBJ1-2	CASSQESGFTNYGYTF	TGTGCCAGCAGCCAAGAATCCGGGTTCACTAACTATGGCTACACCTTC
.	.	TRBV7-2	TRBJ2-7	CASSLGPPNQIYEQYF	TGTGCCAGCAGCTTAGGGCCGCCCAACCAAATCTACGAGCAGTACTTC
TRBD1	.	TRBV2	TRBJ1-2	CASSSKGQGSYTF	TGTGCCAGCAGCTCTAAAGGACAGGGCAGCTACACCTTC
TRBD1	.	TRBV10-3	TRBJ2-7	CAISESRGQTSYEQYF	TGTGCCATCAGTGAGTCTAGGGGACAGACCTCCTACGAGCAGTACTTC
.	once	TRBV7-8	TRBJ1-3	CASSLPGSGNTIYF	TGTGCCAGCAGCTTACCCGGTTCTGGAAACACCATATATTTT
.	.	TRBV6-2/TRBV6-3	TRBJ1-2	CASSSGNYGYTF	TGTGCCAGCAGTTCGGGAAACTATGGCTACACCTTC
.	.	TRBV20-1	TRBJ2-5	CSASSLAETQYF	TGCAGTGCTAGTTCTCTAGCAGAGACCCAGTACTTC
TRBD2	.	TRBV7-2	TRBJ2-7	CASSFTRGDEQYF	TGTGCCAGCAGCTTTACCCGGGGGGACGAGCAGTACTTC
.	.	TRBV2	TRBJ1-2	CASSRTEYYGYTF	TGTGCCAGCAGTCGAACAGAGTACTATGGCTACACCTTC
TRBD1	.	TRBV4-2	TRBJ1-4	CASSPGTGNEKLFF	TGTGCCAGCAGCCCCGGGACAGGGAATGAAAAACTGTTTTTT
.	.	TRBV9	TRBJ2-3	CASSYQGGRTDTQYF	TGTGCCAGCAGCTACCAGGGGGGACGCACAGATACGCAGTATTTT
.	few	TRBV12-3/TRBV12-4	TRBJ1-2	CGPRAGNYGYTF	TGTGGACCCCGGGCAGGGAACTATGGCTACACCTTC
TRBD2	.	TRBV9	TRBJ2-6	CASSVMSSGGFSGANVLTF	TGTGCCAGCAGCGTCATGAGTAGCGGGGGGTTCTCTGGGGCCAACGTCCTGACTTTC
.	.	TRBV4-2	TRBJ1-5	CASSQARAQGVNQPQHF	TGTGCCAGCAGCCAAGCTAGGGCACAGGGTGTAAATCAGCCCCAGCATTTT
.	.	TRBV3-1/TRBV3-2	TRBJ2-7	CASSQSPYEQYF	TGTGCCAGCAGCCAAAGCCCCTACGAGCAGTACTTC
.	.	TRBV27	TRBJ1-4	CASQVRGLLTNEKLFF	TGTGCCAGCCAGGTTCGAGGACTACTTACTAATGAAAAACTGTTTTTT
TRBD1	.	TRBV5-4	TRBJ2-1	CASSNRDRVYNEQFF	TGTGCCAGCAGCAACCGGGACAGGGTGTACAATGAGCAGTTCTTC
.	.	TRBV5-1	TRBJ2-5	CASSLGGARETQYF	TGCGCCAGCAGCTTGGGCGGGGCTCGTGAGACCCAGTACTTC
.	once	TRBV5-6	TRBJ2-7	CASSLAGGKVYEQYF	TGTGCCAGCAGCTTGGCTGGGGGGAAGGTCTACGAGCAGTACTTC
.	.	TRBV19	TRBJ1-5	CASSIGTSEPPQHF	TGTGCCAGTAGTATAGGGACAAGTGAGCCGCCCCAGCATTTT
TRBD1	.	TRBV30	TRBJ2-1	CAWTWTGDNEQFF	TGTGCCTGGACCTGGACAGGAGACAATGAGCAGTTCTTC
TRBD1	.	TRBV5-4	TRBJ2-1	CASSHRQGVGNEQFF	TGTGCCAGCAGCCATAGACAGGGGGTGGGCAATGAGCAGTTCTTC
.	.	TRBV24-1	TRBJ2-1	CATSDPVTGQFF	TGTGCCACCAGTGACCCAGTGACTGGGCAGTTCTTC
TRBD2	once	TRBV5-5	TRBJ2-1	CASSLGLAGVYNEQFF	TGTGCCAGCAGCTTGGGCCTAGCGGGAGTTTACAATGAGCAGTTCTTC
TRBD1	.	TRBV9	TRBJ2-2	CASSVGTGSGGELFF	TGTGCCAGCAGCGTAGGGACAGGGTCGGGCGGGGAGCTGTTTTTT
TRBD2	.	TRBV28	TRBJ2-7	CASRSSGRSNEQYF	TGTGCCAGCAGGTCTAGCGGGAGGTCTAACGAGCAGTACTTC
.	few	TRBV6-2/TRBV6-3	TRBJ2-7	CASSQGSYEQYF	TGTGCCAGCAGTCAGGGTTCCTACGAGCAGTACTTC
.	.	TRBV18	TRBJ2-7	CASSPQSGAWEQYF	TGTGCCAGCTCACCACAATCGGGAGCTTGGGAGCAGTACTTC
.	.	TRBV4-3	TRBJ1-1	CASSQGIGDWANPEAFF	TGCGCCAGCAGCCAAGGTATCGGGGACTGGGCAAACCCTGAAGCTTTCTTT
TRBD1	.	TRBV4-3	TRBJ1-1	CASSWGQTNTEAFF	TGCGCCAGCAGCTGGGGACAGACGAACACTGAAGCTTTCTTT
TRBD2	.	TRBV7-8	TRBJ2-1	CASSPRDYRNEQFF	TGTGCCAGCAGCCCCCGGGACTACCGCAATGAGCAGTTCTTC